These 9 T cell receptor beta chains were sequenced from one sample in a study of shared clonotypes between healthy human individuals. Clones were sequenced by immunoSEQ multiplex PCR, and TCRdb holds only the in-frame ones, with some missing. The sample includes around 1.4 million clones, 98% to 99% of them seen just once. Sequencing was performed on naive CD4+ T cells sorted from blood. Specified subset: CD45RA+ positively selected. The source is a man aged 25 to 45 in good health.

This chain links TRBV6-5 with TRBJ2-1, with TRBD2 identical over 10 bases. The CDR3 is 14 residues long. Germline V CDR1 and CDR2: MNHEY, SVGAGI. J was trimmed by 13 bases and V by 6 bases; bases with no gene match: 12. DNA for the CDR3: TGTGCCAGCAGCCCCACGGCTAGCGGGAGTCAACAGTTCTTC. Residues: CASSPTASGSQQFF.

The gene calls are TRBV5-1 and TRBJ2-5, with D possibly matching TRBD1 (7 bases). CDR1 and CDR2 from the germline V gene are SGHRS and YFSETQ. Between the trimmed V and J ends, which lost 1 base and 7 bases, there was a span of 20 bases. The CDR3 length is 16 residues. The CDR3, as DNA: TGCGCCAGCAGCTTGAAAGGGACTGGACAGGTGCGGACCCAGTACTTC. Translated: CASSLKGTGQVRTQYF.

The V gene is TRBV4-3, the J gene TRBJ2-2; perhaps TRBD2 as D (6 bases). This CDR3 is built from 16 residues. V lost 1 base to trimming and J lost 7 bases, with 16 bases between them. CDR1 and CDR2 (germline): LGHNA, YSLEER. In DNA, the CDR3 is TGCGCCAGCAGCCAAGGAACGGGACTCCCGATCGGGGAGCTGTTTTTT. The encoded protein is CASSQGTGLPIGELFF.

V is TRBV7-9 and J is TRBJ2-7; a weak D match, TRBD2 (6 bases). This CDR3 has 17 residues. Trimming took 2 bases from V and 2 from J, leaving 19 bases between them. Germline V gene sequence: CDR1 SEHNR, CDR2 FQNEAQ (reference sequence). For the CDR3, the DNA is TGTGCCAGCAGCTTAAATCTGGCCGGGGGATTTACCTACGAGCAGTACTTC. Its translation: CASSLNLAGGFTYEQYF.

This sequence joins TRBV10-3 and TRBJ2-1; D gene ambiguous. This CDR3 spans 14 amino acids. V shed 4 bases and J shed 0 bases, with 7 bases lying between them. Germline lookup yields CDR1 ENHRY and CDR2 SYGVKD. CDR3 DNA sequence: TGTGCCATCAGTGCCCCCAACTCCTACAATGAGCAGTTCTTC. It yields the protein CAISAPNSYNEQFF.

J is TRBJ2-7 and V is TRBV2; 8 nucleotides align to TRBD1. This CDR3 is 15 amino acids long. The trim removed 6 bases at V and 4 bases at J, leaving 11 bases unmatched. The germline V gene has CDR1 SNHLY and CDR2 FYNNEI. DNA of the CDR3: TGTGCCAGCAGCGCCGACGGACAGGGAATGTACGAGCAGTACTTC. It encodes CASSADGQGMYEQYF. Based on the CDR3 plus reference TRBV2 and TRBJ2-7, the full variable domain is EPEVTQTPSHQVTQMGQEVILRCVPISNHLYFYWYRQILGQKVEFLVSFYNNEISEKSEIFDDQFSVERPDGSNFTLKIRSTKLEDSAMYFCASSADGQGMYEQYFGPGTRLTVT.

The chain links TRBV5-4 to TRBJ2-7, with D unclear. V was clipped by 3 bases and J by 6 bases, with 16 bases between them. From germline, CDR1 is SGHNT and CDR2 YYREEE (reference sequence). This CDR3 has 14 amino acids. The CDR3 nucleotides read TGTGCCAGCAGCTCCAATGGCAAGCCCAGCGAGCAGTACTTC. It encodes CASSSNGKPSEQYF.

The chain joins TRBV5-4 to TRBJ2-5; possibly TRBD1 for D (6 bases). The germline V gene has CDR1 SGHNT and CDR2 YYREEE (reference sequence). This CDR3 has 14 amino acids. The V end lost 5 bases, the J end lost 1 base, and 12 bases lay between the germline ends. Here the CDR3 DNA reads TGTGCCAGCAGAGGGGGTGTAGGCCAAGAGACCCAGTACTTC. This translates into CASRGGVGQETQYF.

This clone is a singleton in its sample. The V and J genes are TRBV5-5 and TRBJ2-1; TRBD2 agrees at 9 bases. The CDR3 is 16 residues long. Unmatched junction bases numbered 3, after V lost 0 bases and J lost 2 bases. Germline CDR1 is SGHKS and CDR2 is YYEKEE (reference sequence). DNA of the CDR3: TGTGCCAGCAGCTTGGGAGCTAGCGGGACCTACAATGAGCAGTTCTTC. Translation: CASSLGASGTYNEQFF.